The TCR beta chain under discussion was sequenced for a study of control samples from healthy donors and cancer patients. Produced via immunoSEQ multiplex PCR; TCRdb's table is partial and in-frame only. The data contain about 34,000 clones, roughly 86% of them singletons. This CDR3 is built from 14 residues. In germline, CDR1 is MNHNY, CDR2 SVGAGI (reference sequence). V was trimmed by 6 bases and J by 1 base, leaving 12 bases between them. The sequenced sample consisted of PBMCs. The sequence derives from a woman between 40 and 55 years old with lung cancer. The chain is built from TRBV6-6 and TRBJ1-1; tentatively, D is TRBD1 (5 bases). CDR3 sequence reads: CASSGGGPNTEAFF. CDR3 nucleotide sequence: TGTGCCAGCAGCGGGGGTGGGCCGAACACTGAAGCTTTCTTT.